This T cell receptor beta chain was found in a study of blood T cell repertoires in COVID-19. Study at large: Whether acute or convalescent, the COVID-19 samples came from the United States, Italy and Spain. The cDNA or gDNA used as material had been derived from T cells, B-cell-depleted T cells, or PBMCs.

The CDR3 loop spans 16 amino acids. The V segment lost 0 bases and the J segment 5 bases; nucleotides outside the gene matches: 3. Germline V gene data show CDR1 as MNHNY and CDR2 as SVGAGI (reference sequence). Original handling: Estimation of nucleated cell counts was performed using reference gene primer amplification. This table comes from immunoSEQ multiplex PCR, and its TCRdb copy is limited to in-frame clones, with some not included. V, J and clone size are taken as reported in that table, and D and trimming were inferred from the DNA itself. The sample shows 220,000 or so clones, over 70% of them seen only once.

The genes are TRBV6-6 and TRBJ1-6; 8 bases fit TRBD1. Material: peripheral blood. This TCR derives from a woman in her seventies with acute or convalescent COVID-19. CDR3 sequence reads: CASSYSPTGDNSPLHF. CDR3 DNA: TGTGCCAGCAGTTACTCCCCGACAGGGGATAATTCACCCCTCCACTTT.